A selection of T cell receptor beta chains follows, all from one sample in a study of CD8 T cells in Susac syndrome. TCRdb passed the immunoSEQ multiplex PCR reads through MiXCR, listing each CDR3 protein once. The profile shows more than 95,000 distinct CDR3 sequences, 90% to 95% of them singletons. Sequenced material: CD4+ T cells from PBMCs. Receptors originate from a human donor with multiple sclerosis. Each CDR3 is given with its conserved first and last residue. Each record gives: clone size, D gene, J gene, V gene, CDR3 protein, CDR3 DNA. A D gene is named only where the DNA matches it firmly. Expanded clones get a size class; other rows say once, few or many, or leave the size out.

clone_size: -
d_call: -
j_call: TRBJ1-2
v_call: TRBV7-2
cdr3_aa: CASSLTRSGLHYGYTF
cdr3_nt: TGTGCCAGCAGCTTAACGAGGTCGGGACTTCACTATGGCTACACCTTC

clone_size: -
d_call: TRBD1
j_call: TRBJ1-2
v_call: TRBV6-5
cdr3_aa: CASKTGGGDYGYTF
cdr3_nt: TGTGCCAGCAAAACAGGGGGGGGAGACTATGGCTACACCTTC

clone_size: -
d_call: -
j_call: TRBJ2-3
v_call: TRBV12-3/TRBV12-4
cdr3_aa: CASSMTGRTDTQYF
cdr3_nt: TGTGCCAGCAGCATGACAGGGAGGACAGATACGCAGTATTTT

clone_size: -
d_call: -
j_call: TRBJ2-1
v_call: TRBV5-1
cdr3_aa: CASSIWPGGEQFF
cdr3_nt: TGCGCCAGCAGCATTTGGCCCGGTGGTGAGCAGTTCTTC

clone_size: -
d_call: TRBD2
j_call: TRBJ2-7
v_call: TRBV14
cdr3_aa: CASSRGGLSYEQYF
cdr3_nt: TGTGCCAGCAGCCGGGGAGGGCTCTCCTACGAGCAGTACTTC

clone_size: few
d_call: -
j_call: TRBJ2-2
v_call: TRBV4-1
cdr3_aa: CASSQIDVGFVTGELFF
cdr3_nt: TGCGCCAGCAGCCAAATAGATGTGGGGTTTGTAACCGGGGAGCTGTTTTTT

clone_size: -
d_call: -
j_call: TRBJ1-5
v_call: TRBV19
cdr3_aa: CASSRRRQDNQPQHF
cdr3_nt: TGTGCCAGTAGTCGGCGGAGACAGGACAATCAGCCCCAGCATTTT

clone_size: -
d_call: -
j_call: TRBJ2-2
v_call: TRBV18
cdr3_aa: CASSPPGSNTGELFF
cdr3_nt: TGTGCCAGCTCACCTCCCGGGAGCAACACCGGGGAGCTGTTTTTT

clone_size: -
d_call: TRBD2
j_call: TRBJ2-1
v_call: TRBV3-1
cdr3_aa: CASSHPRLAGSRSSYNEQFF
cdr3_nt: TGTGCCAGCAGCCATCCAAGACTAGCGGGGTCTAGGAGCTCCTACAATGAGCAGTTCTTC

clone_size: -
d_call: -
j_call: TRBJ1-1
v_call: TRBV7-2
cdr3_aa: CASSPTRTANTEAFF
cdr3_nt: TGTGCCAGCAGCCCAACCCGGACCGCGAACACTGAAGCTTTCTTT

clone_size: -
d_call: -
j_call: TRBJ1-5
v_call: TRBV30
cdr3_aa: CAWSVQRRPYSNQPQHF
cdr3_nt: TGTGCCTGGAGTGTACAGCGGAGACCTTATAGCAATCAGCCCCAGCATTTT

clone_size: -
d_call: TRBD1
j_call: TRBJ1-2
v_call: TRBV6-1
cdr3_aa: CASRPPGQSFFGGYTF
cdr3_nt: TGTGCCAGCAGGCCCCCGGGACAGAGCTTTTTCGGTGGCTACACCTTC

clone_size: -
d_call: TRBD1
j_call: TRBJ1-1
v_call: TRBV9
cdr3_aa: CASSVGGQGAEAFF
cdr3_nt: TGTGCCAGCAGCGTAGGAGGACAGGGGGCTGAAGCTTTCTTT

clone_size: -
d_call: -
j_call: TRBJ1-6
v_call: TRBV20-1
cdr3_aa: CSARVGVQSPLHF
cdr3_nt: TGCAGTGCTAGAGTTGGGGTTCAATCACCCCTCCACTTT

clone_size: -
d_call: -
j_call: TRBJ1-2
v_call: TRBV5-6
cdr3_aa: CASRQGRLIDYGYTF
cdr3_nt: TGTGCCAGCAGGCAGGGACGGCTGATAGACTATGGCTACACCTTC

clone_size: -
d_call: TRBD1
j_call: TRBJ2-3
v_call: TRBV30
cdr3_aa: CAWSAGTGTDTQYF
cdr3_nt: TGTGCCTGGAGCGCCGGGACAGGGACAGATACGCAGTATTTT

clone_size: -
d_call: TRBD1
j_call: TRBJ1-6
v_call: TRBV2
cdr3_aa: CASTGQYNSPLHF
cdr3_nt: TGTGCCAGCACGGGACAGTATAATTCACCCCTCCACTTT

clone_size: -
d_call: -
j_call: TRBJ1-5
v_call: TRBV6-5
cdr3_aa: CASSYSGDQPQHF
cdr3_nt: TGTGCCAGCAGTTACTCGGGTGATCAGCCCCAGCATTTT

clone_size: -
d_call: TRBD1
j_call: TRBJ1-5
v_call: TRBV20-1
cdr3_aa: CSATGGYNQPQHF
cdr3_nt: TGCAGTGCTACAGGGGGCTACAATCAGCCCCAGCATTTT

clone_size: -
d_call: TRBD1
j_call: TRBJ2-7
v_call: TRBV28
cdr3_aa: CASSTGTGSAEQYF
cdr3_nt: TGTGCCAGCAGTACCGGGACAGGGTCAGCCGAGCAGTACTTC

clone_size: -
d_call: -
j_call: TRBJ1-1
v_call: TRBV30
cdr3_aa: CAWSWKGPENTEAFF
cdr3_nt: TGTGCCTGGAGTTGGAAGGGACCGGAGAACACTGAAGCTTTCTTT

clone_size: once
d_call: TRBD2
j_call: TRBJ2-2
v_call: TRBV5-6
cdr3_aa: CASTFLAGGNTGELFF
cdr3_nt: TGTGCCAGCACCTTCCTCGCGGGGGGGAACACCGGGGAGCTGTTTTTT

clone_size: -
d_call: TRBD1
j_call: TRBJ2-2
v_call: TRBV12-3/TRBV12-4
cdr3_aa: CASRVTGDTGELFF
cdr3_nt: TGTGCCAGCAGAGTGACAGGGGACACCGGGGAGCTGTTTTTT

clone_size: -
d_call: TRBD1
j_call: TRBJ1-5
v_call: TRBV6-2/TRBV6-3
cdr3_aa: CASRQGAWQPQHF
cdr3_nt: TGTGCCAGCAGACAGGGGGCATGGCAGCCCCAGCATTTT

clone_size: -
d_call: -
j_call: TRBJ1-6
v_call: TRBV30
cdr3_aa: CAWSVQAPLHF
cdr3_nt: TGTGCCTGGAGTGTACAGGCACCCCTCCACTTT

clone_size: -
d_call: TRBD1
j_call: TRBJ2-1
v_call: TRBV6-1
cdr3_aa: CASSVGQYNEQFF
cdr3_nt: TGTGCCAGCAGCGTGGGACAGTACAATGAGCAGTTCTTC

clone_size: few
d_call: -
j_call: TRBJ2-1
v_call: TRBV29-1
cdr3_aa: CSVEVGGEQFF
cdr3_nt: TGCAGCGTTGAGGTCGGGGGCGAGCAGTTCTTC

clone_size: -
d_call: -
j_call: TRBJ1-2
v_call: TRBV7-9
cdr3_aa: CASSSRQTYTF
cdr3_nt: TGTGCCAGCAGCTCACGTCAAACCTACACCTTC

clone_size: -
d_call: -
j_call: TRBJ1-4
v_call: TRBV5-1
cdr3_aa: CASRRDNGEKLFF
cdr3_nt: TGCGCCAGCAGACGGGACAATGGTGAAAAACTGTTTTTT